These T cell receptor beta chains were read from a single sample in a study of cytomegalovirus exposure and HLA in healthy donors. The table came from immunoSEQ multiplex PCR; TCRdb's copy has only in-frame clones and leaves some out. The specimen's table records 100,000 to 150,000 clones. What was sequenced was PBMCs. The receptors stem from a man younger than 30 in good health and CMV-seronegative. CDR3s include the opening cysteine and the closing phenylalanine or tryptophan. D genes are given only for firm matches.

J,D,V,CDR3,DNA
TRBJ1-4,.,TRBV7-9,CASSPPTGLGEKLFF,TGTGCCAGCAGCCCCCCTACAGGGCTCGGGGAAAAACTGTTTTTT
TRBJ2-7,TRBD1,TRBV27,CASSLRYPGQRTYEQYF,TGTGCCAGCAGTTTGAGGTACCCGGGACAGCGAACCTACGAGCAGTACTTC
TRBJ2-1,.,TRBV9,CASKRLQHNEQFF,TGTGCCAGCAAAAGACTACAGCACAATGAGCAGTTCTTC
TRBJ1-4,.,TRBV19,CASTAGSRNEKLFF,TGTGCCAGTACCGCAGGGTCCCGGAATGAAAAACTGTTTTTT
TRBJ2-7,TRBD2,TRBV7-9,CASSQPGLAGERLSYEQYF,TGTGCCAGCAGCCAACCGGGACTAGCGGGAGAAAGGTTGAGCTACGAGCAGTACTTC
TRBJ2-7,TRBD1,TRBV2,CASSDQGQGYEQYF,TGTGCCAGCAGTGACCAGGGACAGGGCTACGAGCAGTACTTC
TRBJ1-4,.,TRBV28,CASSFVRNEKLFF,TGTGCCAGCAGTTTTGTCCGTAATGAAAAACTGTTTTTT
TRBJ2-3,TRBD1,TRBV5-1,CASSFGTGVTDTQYF,TGCGCCAGCAGCTTTGGGACAGGGGTTACCGATACGCAGTATTTT
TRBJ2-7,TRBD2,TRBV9,CASSVSGGRTYEQYF,TGTGCCAGCAGCGTATCGGGAGGCCGGACCTACGAGCAGTACTTC
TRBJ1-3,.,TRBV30,CAWSVGGVAIYF,TGTGCCTGGAGTGTCGGCGGAGTCGCCATATATTTT
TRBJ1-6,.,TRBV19,CASSILSAGMGSPLHF,TGTGCCAGTAGTATACTGTCCGCCGGGATGGGATCACCCCTCCACTTT
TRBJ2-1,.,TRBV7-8,CASSFLQYNEQFF,TGTGCCAGCAGCTTTCTACAGTACAATGAGCAGTTCTTC
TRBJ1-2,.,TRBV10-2,CASSESVEPSNYGYTF,TGCGCCAGCAGTGAGTCTGTAGAACCCTCTAACTATGGCTACACCTTC